The rows below give T cell receptor beta chains drawn from one sample of a study of cytomegalovirus exposure and HLA in healthy donors. Profiling relied on immunoSEQ multiplex PCR, and the TCRdb table lists in-frame clones only, not all of them. The table shows around 130,000 clones, with 81% occurring only once. Sequenced sample: PBMCs. The receptors were sampled from a woman aged 40 to 50 in good health and CMV-seropositive. Each CDR3 is given with its conserved first and last residue. The D gene is left open where the match is weak. Clone size appears in some rows only: once, few, many, or a class for an expanded clone.

J gene: TRBJ2-1; clone size: -; V gene: TRBV20-1; D gene: -; CDR3 protein: CSARDRNEQFF; CDR3 DNA: TGCAGTGCTAGAGATCGGAATGAGCAGTTCTTC
J gene: TRBJ2-5; clone size: -; V gene: TRBV18; D gene: -; CDR3 protein: CASSPRRRRETQYF; CDR3 DNA: TGTGCCAGCTCACCCCGCAGGCGACGGGAGACCCAGTACTTC
J gene: TRBJ1-6; clone size: -; V gene: TRBV5-1; D gene: -; CDR3 protein: CASSLGTAGSSSPLHF; CDR3 DNA: TGCGCCAGCAGCTTGGGTACAGCAGGGTCGTCTTCACCCCTCCACTTT
J gene: TRBJ2-3; clone size: -; V gene: TRBV28; D gene: TRBD2; CDR3 protein: CASGDYQEGVDTQYF; CDR3 DNA: TGTGCCAGCGGGGACTATCAAGAGGGAGTGGATACGCAGTATTTT
J gene: TRBJ1-1; clone size: -; V gene: TRBV28; D gene: -; CDR3 protein: CASSLDLLRGNTEAFF; CDR3 DNA: TGTGCCAGCAGTTTGGATCTTCTTCGGGGGAACACTGAAGCTTTCTTT
J gene: TRBJ2-2; clone size: -; V gene: TRBV6-5; D gene: TRBD2; CDR3 protein: CASSYMAGGPSGELFF; CDR3 DNA: TGTGCCAGCAGTTACATGGCGGGAGGGCCATCCGGGGAGCTGTTTTTT
J gene: TRBJ2-1; clone size: once; V gene: TRBV7-2; D gene: TRBD1; CDR3 protein: CASSFWTGGNEQFF; CDR3 DNA: TGTGCCAGCAGCTTCTGGACAGGGGGCAATGAGCAGTTCTTC
J gene: TRBJ1-2; clone size: -; V gene: TRBV27; D gene: -; CDR3 protein: CASSLNPPGGALVNYGYTF; CDR3 DNA: TGTGCCAGCAGCTTAAATCCCCCAGGAGGAGCGCTAGTAAACTATGGCTACACCTTC
J gene: TRBJ2-7; clone size: -; V gene: TRBV18; D gene: -; CDR3 protein: CASKPPGTPYEQYF; CDR3 DNA: TGTGCCAGCAAACCGCCCGGGACACCCTACGAGCAGTACTTC
J gene: TRBJ1-5; clone size: -; V gene: TRBV6-5; D gene: TRBD1; CDR3 protein: CASSYSAGGQPQHF; CDR3 DNA: TGTGCCAGCAGTTACTCGGCAGGGGGGCAGCCCCAGCATTTT
J gene: TRBJ2-7; clone size: -; V gene: TRBV4-1; D gene: TRBD2; CDR3 protein: CASSQPDLGLAGAEQYF; CDR3 DNA: TGCGCCAGCAGCCAACCCGATCTAGGACTAGCGGGGGCCGAGCAGTACTTC
J gene: TRBJ2-5; clone size: once; V gene: TRBV30; D gene: TRBD2; CDR3 protein: CAWSGGAGGNQETQYF; CDR3 DNA: TGTGCCTGGAGTGGGGGAGCGGGGGGCAACCAAGAGACCCAGTACTTC
J gene: TRBJ2-2; clone size: -; V gene: TRBV19; D gene: -; CDR3 protein: CASSPPGELFF; CDR3 DNA: TGTGCCAGTAGTCCTCCCGGGGAGCTGTTTTTT
J gene: TRBJ1-2; clone size: -; V gene: TRBV27; D gene: TRBD1; CDR3 protein: CASSFRTGHGYGYTF; CDR3 DNA: TGTGCCAGCAGTTTCCGGACAGGGCATGGATATGGCTACACCTTC
J gene: TRBJ2-1; clone size: -; V gene: TRBV28; D gene: TRBD1; CDR3 protein: CASSRQGPLDEQFF; CDR3 DNA: TGTGCCAGCAGTCGACAGGGCCCCTTGGATGAGCAGTTCTTC
J gene: TRBJ2-7; clone size: -; V gene: TRBV5-1; D gene: TRBD2; CDR3 protein: CASSLGLAGDEQYF; CDR3 DNA: TGCGCCAGCAGCTTGGGACTAGCGGGAGACGAGCAGTACTTC
J gene: TRBJ2-7; clone size: once; V gene: TRBV5-5; D gene: -; CDR3 protein: CASSLFAGGSYEQYF; CDR3 DNA: TGTGCCAGCAGCTTGTTCGCCGGGGGCTCCTACGAGCAGTACTTC
J gene: TRBJ2-5; clone size: -; V gene: TRBV6-1; D gene: TRBD1; CDR3 protein: CASMDRGRSQETQYF; CDR3 DNA: TGTGCCAGCATGGACAGGGGTAGGAGCCAAGAGACCCAGTACTTC
J gene: TRBJ2-7; clone size: once; V gene: TRBV6-5; D gene: TRBD2; CDR3 protein: CASSYRAGGPLKQYF; CDR3 DNA: TGTGCCAGCAGTTACAGGGCGGGAGGGCCATTAAAGCAGTACTTC
J gene: TRBJ2-1; clone size: few; V gene: TRBV28; D gene: -; CDR3 protein: CASSLSGWRGVKNDEQFF; CDR3 DNA: TGTGCCAGCAGTTTAAGTGGGTGGAGGGGAGTCAAAAACGATGAGCAGTTCTTC
J gene: TRBJ1-5; clone size: -; V gene: TRBV4-1; D gene: TRBD1; CDR3 protein: CASSHIQGSGQPQHF; CDR3 DNA: TGCGCCAGCAGCCATATACAGGGGTCTGGACAGCCCCAGCATTTT
J gene: TRBJ2-1; clone size: -; V gene: TRBV10-3; D gene: TRBD2; CDR3 protein: CAISESLGLAGVSSYNEQFF; CDR3 DNA: TGTGCCATCAGTGAGTCGTTAGGACTAGCGGGAGTCTCCTCCTACAATGAGCAGTTCTTC
J gene: TRBJ1-6; clone size: -; V gene: TRBV19; D gene: -; CDR3 protein: CASSIQPGTNSPLHF; CDR3 DNA: TGTGCCAGTAGTATTCAGCCGGGAACGAATTCACCCCTCCACTTT
J gene: TRBJ2-3; clone size: -; V gene: TRBV5-1; D gene: TRBD2; CDR3 protein: CASSPLSGGAGDTQYF; CDR3 DNA: TGCGCCAGCAGCCCTCTTAGCGGGGGGGCCGGAGATACGCAGTATTTT
J gene: TRBJ2-7; clone size: -; V gene: TRBV10-3; D gene: TRBD1; CDR3 protein: CAISTRQGSMYEQYF; CDR3 DNA: TGTGCCATTTCCACCCGACAGGGCAGTATGTACGAGCAGTACTTC
J gene: TRBJ1-2; clone size: -; V gene: TRBV28; D gene: TRBD1; CDR3 protein: CASNNPGGIYGYTF; CDR3 DNA: TGTGCCAGCAATAATCCAGGGGGGATCTATGGCTACACCTTC
J gene: TRBJ2-1; clone size: -; V gene: TRBV18; D gene: -; CDR3 protein: CASSPALGVSYNEQFF; CDR3 DNA: TGTGCCAGCTCACCAGCCCTCGGGGTCTCCTACAATGAGCAGTTCTTC
J gene: TRBJ1-5; clone size: -; V gene: TRBV9; D gene: -; CDR3 protein: CASSVAGGQPQHF; CDR3 DNA: TGTGCCAGCAGCGTAGCAGGAGGGCAGCCCCAGCATTTT
J gene: TRBJ1-3; clone size: -; V gene: TRBV7-9; D gene: -; CDR3 protein: CASSPGRGDTIYF; CDR3 DNA: TGTGCCAGCAGCCCCGGCCGCGGGGACACCATATATTTT
J gene: TRBJ1-5; clone size: -; V gene: TRBV5-8; D gene: TRBD1; CDR3 protein: CASSLVVGTGNQPQHF; CDR3 DNA: TGTGCCAGCAGCTTGGTGGTAGGGACAGGGAATCAGCCCCAGCATTTT
J gene: TRBJ2-1; clone size: -; V gene: TRBV7-3; D gene: -; CDR3 protein: CASSIGGHNEQFF; CDR3 DNA: TGTGCCAGCAGCATAGGAGGGCACAATGAGCAGTTCTTC
J gene: TRBJ2-1; clone size: -; V gene: TRBV11-2; D gene: -; CDR3 protein: CASSLDPGNSYNEQFF; CDR3 DNA: TGTGCCAGCAGCTTAGACCCAGGGAACTCCTACAATGAGCAGTTCTTC
J gene: TRBJ1-4; clone size: -; V gene: TRBV19; D gene: -; CDR3 protein: CASNADSATNEKLFF; CDR3 DNA: TGTGCCAGTAACGCCGACAGCGCAACTAATGAAAAACTGTTTTTT
J gene: TRBJ2-1; clone size: -; V gene: TRBV9; D gene: TRBD2; CDR3 protein: CASRAGGGLAGANEQFF; CDR3 DNA: TGTGCCAGCAGAGCGGGGGGGGGACTAGCGGGAGCCAATGAGCAGTTCTTC
J gene: TRBJ2-7; clone size: -; V gene: TRBV9; D gene: TRBD1; CDR3 protein: CASSSGTGSCEQYF; CDR3 DNA: TGTGCCAGCAGCTCCGGGACAGGGTCTTGCGAGCAGTACTTC